This TCR beta chain was profiled in a study of T-cell memory formation after mild COVID-19. Whole-study context: Largely donor-specific TCR clusters were found.

The CDR3 has 18 residues. V was clipped by 1 base and J by 0 bases, with 18 bases between them. Details on this clonotype: What it binds is unknown.

General study findings and limits: Mainly CM and EM harbored the contracting CD4+ clones; mainly EMRA harbored the CD8+ ones. The study found balanced CD4/CD8 in clones contracting day 15 to 85 and a CD4+ lean in later expanders. Certain responding clones were present in pre-infection memory, suggesting participation of cross-reactive memory.

One entry per CDR3 protein results from TCRdb running MiXCR on the 5' RACE reads. The sample holds about 560,000 distinct CDR3 sequences, roughly 17% seen once. The chain recombines TRBV12-3 or TRBV12-4 with TRBJ1-1; possibly TRBD1 for D (5 bases). The receptor was isolated from an adult woman who had mild COVID-19 (a few samples of this study predate the infection). Cell type and time point are not known. Specimen: PBMCs or a T cell subset sorted from them (not recorded which). The CDR3 protein is CASSLGQVILTVNTEAFF. CDR3 nucleotides: TGTGCCAGCAGTTTAGGACAAGTCATCCTGACAGTGAACACTGAAGCTTTCTTT.